Presented here are 31 T cell receptor beta chains from one specimen sequenced in a study of shared clonotypes between healthy human individuals. Profiled with immunoSEQ multiplex PCR; TCRdb holds only in-frame clones, not every one. The table lists 900,000 to 1,200,000 clones, around 78% of them singletons. Specimen: memory CD4+ T cells from PBMCs. Subset specified: CD45RA-negative fraction. These receptors originate from a man between 18 and 35 years old in good health. Some clones in this sample may be carry-over from other donors' samples.

V and J are TRBV5-8 and TRBJ1-5; D call uncertain. Deletions cut 0 bases from V and 0 bases from J, with 10 bases between. The germline gives CDR1 SGHTS, CDR2 YDEGEE. CDR3 size: 16 residues. CDR3: CASSLVGVYSNQPQHF. The CDR3 DNA reads TGTGCCAGCAGCTTGGTCGGGGTTTATAGCAATCAGCCCCAGCATTTT.

The rearrangement links TRBV19 to TRBJ2-2; D tentatively fits TRBD1 or TRBD2 (5 bases each). This CDR3 comprises 15 residues. Between the trimmed V and J ends, which lost 7 bases and 6 bases, there was a span of 18 bases. Germline V gene lookup returns CDR1 LNHDA and CDR2 SQIVND (reference sequence). The DNA of the CDR3 is TGTGCCAGTAAGGTAGATCGAGGGGACGCCGGGGAGCTGTTTTTT. This sequence encodes CASKVDRGDAGELFF.

This chain joins TRBV2 and TRBJ2-3, with 14 positions matching TRBD2. Looked up from germline, CDR1 is SNHLY and CDR2 is FYNNEI. Germline trimming cut 5 bases from V and 8 bases from J; bases unmatched to any gene: 9. The CDR3 is 16 residues long. In nucleotides, the CDR3 is TGTGCCAGCAGTTCTAGACTAGCGGGAGGGGGATTTACGCAGTATTTT. Translation gives CASSSRLAGGGFTQYF.

In its sample, this clone was seen a few times. The chain recombines TRBV7-8 with TRBJ2-5; D might be TRBD1 (5 bases). Germline-derived CDR1 and CDR2 are SGHVS and FQNEAQ. V was shortened by 9 bases and J by 7 bases, with 18 bases between the two germline ends. CDR3 length: 13 amino acids. CDR3 sequence reads: CASTNDSVGTQYF. As DNA, the CDR3 is TGTGCCAGTACCAACGACAGTGTAGGGACCCAGTACTTC. The full variable domain, its missing parts supplied by reference TRBV7-8 and TRBJ2-5, is GAGVSQSPRYKVAKRGQDVALRCDPISGHVSLFWYQQALGQGPEFLTYFQNEAQLDKSGLPSDRFFAERPEGSVSTLKIQRTQQEDSAVYLCASTNDSVGTQYFGPGTRLLVL.

The V and J genes are TRBV7-2 and TRBJ2-4, with 13 bases identical to TRBD2. V shed 5 bases, J shed 12 bases, and the junction held 7 bases outside the gene matches. CDR3 length: 14 amino acids. Germline assignment: CDR1 SGHTA and CDR2 FQGNSA. The CDR3 region has the DNA TGTGCCAGCAGCGCAACTAGCGGGAGGGCATATCAGTACTTC. Its protein is CASSATSGRAYQYF.

V gene TRBV30 combines with J gene TRBJ1-2, with D tentatively TRBD1 (5 bases). Germline-derived CDR1 and CDR2 are GTSNPN and SVGIG (reference sequence). The CDR3 contains 12 residues. CDR3 sequence: CARKEGRGGYTF. In DNA, the CDR3 is TGTGCTCGGAAGGAGGGAAGGGGTGGCTACACCTTC.

The CDR3 DNA reads TGTGCCAGCAGTGCTCCCTGGACTAGCGGGAGTAACGAGCAGTACTTC. Amino acids: CASSAPWTSGSNEQYF. V is TRBV28 and J is TRBJ2-7, with 13 bases lining up with TRBD2. This CDR3 spans 16 amino acids. The germline gives CDR1 MDHEN, CDR2 SYDVKM. V shed 5 bases and J 5 bases; nucleotides not matched to a gene: 9.

V gene TRBV7-3 combines with J gene TRBJ2-7; 10 bases match TRBD1. Germline V lookup: CDR1 SGHTA, CDR2 FQGTGA. Trimming at V came to 4 bases and at J to 6 bases, leaving 9 bases not matched to a gene. This CDR3 comprises 15 residues. The CDR3, as DNA: TGTGCCAGCAGCTCAAATACCGGGACAGGGGTCGAGCAGTACTTC. It encodes CASSSNTGTGVEQYF.

The chain carries TRBV5-1 and TRBJ2-3; 7 bases are shared with TRBD2. From germline, CDR1 is SGHRS and CDR2 YFSETQ. The CDR3 sequence is 15 residues long. Trimming at V came to 7 bases and at J to 1 base, leaving 9 bases not matched to a gene. CDR3 DNA: TGCGCCAGCGACTCGAGGGCGGGAGGCACAGATACGCAGTATTTT. Translation gives CASDSRAGGTDTQYF.

This chain links TRBV27 with TRBJ1-2; 9 positions match TRBD1. The CDR3 is made up of 14 amino acids. In germline, CDR1 is MNHEY, CDR2 SMNVEV (reference sequence). The J segment lost 8 bases and the V segment lost 4 bases, leaving 8 bases of the junction unmatched. CDR3 nucleotides: TGTGCCAGCAGTTCCCCGGGACAGGGAGGAGGCTACACCTTC. It is translated as CASSSPGQGGGYTF.

J is TRBJ2-1 and V is TRBV20-1; D is undetermined. With 1 base removed from V and 12 bases from J, the gap between germline ends came to 4 bases. The germline CDR1 and CDR2 sequences are DFQATT and SNEGSKA (reference sequence). This CDR3 has 9 amino acids. CDR3 DNA sequence: TGCAGTGCTAGAGGGAGGCAGTTCTTC. Its protein product is CSARGRQFF.

This clone has just a few counts. A far larger clone is a single base away, which makes a read error likely. Different DNA sequences within this sample yield the same CDR3. The genes are TRBV28 and TRBJ2-3; the D is unclear. This CDR3 is built from 11 residues. In germline, CDR1 is MDHEN, CDR2 SYDVKM. The V gene lost 6 bases and the J gene lost 1 base, with 2 bases spanning the gap. CDR3 in amino acids: CASSRTDTQYF. The CDR3 nucleotides are TGTGCCAGCAGCCGCACAGATACGCAGTATTTT.

The V and J genes are TRBV14 and TRBJ1-4, with no clear D. The germline gives CDR1 SGHDN, CDR2 FVKESK. V lost 0 bases, J lost 7 bases, and 9 bases lay in between. This CDR3 has 14 residues. CDR3 region: CASSQDKGFEKLFF. CDR3 coding DNA: TGTGCCAGCAGCCAAGATAAAGGGTTTGAAAAACTGTTTTTT.

The chain couples TRBV5-1 to TRBJ1-2; tentatively, D is TRBD1 (5 bases). Germline CDR1 and CDR2: SGHRS and YFSETQ. This CDR3 is built from 14 residues. V lost 3 bases and J lost 2, with 11 bases in between. CDR3 in DNA: TGCGCCAGCAGCTGGGTGACAGCGAACTATGGCTACACCTTC. As protein: CASSWVTANYGYTF.

The rearrangement uses TRBV5-1 and TRBJ1-2; TRBD1 agrees at 7 bases. From germline, CDR1 is SGHRS and CDR2 YFSETQ. This CDR3 comprises 17 residues. Trimming at V came to 0 bases and at J to 0 bases, leaving 8 bases not matched to a gene. The CDR3 here is CASSLGQGVRSNYGYTF. CDR3 in DNA: TGCGCCAGCAGCTTGGGGCAGGGGGTACGATCTAACTATGGCTACACCTTC.

The chain carries TRBV10-3 and TRBJ1-1; 10 bases fit TRBD1. This CDR3 has 16 residues. Germline-derived CDR1 and CDR2 are ENHRY and SYGVKD. J was trimmed by 5 bases and V by 6 bases; bases with no gene match: 12. CDR3: CAISPGTGVLRTEAFF. The CDR3 nucleotides are TGTGCCATCAGCCCCGGGACAGGGGTTCTGAGGACTGAAGCTTTCTTT.

The chain recombines TRBV25-1 with TRBJ2-1; the D gene is possibly TRBD2 (6 bases). Germline CDR1 MGHDK, CDR2 SYGVNS. The V and J ends lost 1 base and 8 bases respectively, with 18 bases between them. The CDR3 is 16 residues long. The CDR3 sequence is CASSEFSGRGTDEQFF. The CDR3, as DNA: TGTGCCAGCAGTGAATTTTCCGGGAGAGGTACGGATGAGCAGTTCTTC.

This rearrangement joins TRBV6-6 to TRBJ1-2, with 9 bases fitting TRBD1. With 0 bases clipped from V and 4 bases from J, the junction kept 3 bases outside the gene matches. This CDR3 contains 15 residues. Germline values: CDR1 MNHNY, CDR2 SVGAGI (reference sequence). In DNA form, the CDR3 reads TGTGCCAGCAGTTACTCGGGACAGGGAGGCTATGGCTACACCTTC. Its protein is CASSYSGQGGYGYTF.

This rearrangement joins TRBV7-3 to TRBJ2-3; TRBD2 matches at 8 bases. The germline V gene encodes CDR1 SGHTA and CDR2 FQGTGA. This CDR3 spans 14 amino acids. Trimming took 3 bases from V and 4 from J; bases not matched to a gene: 3. For the CDR3, the DNA is TGTGCCAGCAGCTTGGCGGGAGGATCAGATACGCAGTATTTT. Encoded protein: CASSLAGGSDTQYF.

CDR3 residues: CASSLSLGSIPQYF. The CDR3 nucleotides read TGTGCCAGCAGCCTTAGTCTGGGGTCAATTCCGCAGTATTTT. This sequence joins TRBV7-9 and TRBJ2-3; D ambiguous. V lost 5 bases and J lost 10, with 19 bases in between. CDR1 SEHNR and CDR2 FQNEAQ come from the germline V gene (reference sequence). This CDR3 comprises 14 residues.

The J gene is TRBJ2-5, the V gene TRBV28; no reliable D call. Germline V gives CDR1 MDHEN, CDR2 SYDVKM. V lost 8 bases and J lost 2, with 12 bases in between. The CDR3 sequence is 13 residues long. Here the CDR3 reads CASSSQPQETQYF. The CDR3, as DNA: TGTGCCAGCTCCAGCCAGCCTCAAGAGACCCAGTACTTC.

The chain is built from TRBV10-3 and TRBJ1-3; D may be TRBD1 (5 bases). Between the trimmed V and J ends, which lost 9 bases and 0 bases, there was a span of 21 bases. Germline-derived CDR1 and CDR2 are ENHRY and SYGVKD. This CDR3 spans 17 amino acids. CDR3 amino acids: CAITPGLLSGSGNTIYF. DNA of the CDR3: TGTGCCATAACTCCGGGACTACTTTCCGGCTCTGGAAACACCATATATTTT.

The gene calls are TRBV2 and TRBJ2-5; the match to TRBD1 covers 7 bases. This CDR3 has 14 amino acids. The V segment lost 5 bases and the J segment 2 bases; nucleotides outside the gene matches: 5. Looked up from germline, CDR1 is SNHLY and CDR2 is FYNNEI. The DNA for the CDR3 is TGTGCCAGCAGTCCGAACAGGGGTCAAGAGACCCAGTACTTC. Its translation is CASSPNRGQETQYF.

For this clone: A clone one base away is much larger, so this may be a read error. This chain connects TRBV6-1 to TRBJ2-7; D gene uncertain. Per the germline V gene, CDR1 is MNHNS and CDR2 is SASEGT. This CDR3 region has 13 residues. Here the CDR3 reads CASSLGYSYGQYF. The CDR3 DNA reads as TGTGCCAGCAGTCTAGGCTACTCCTACGGGCAGTACTTC.

The rearrangement joins TRBV25-1 to TRBJ2-5; D may match TRBD1 or TRBD2 (5 bases each). The germline CDR1 and CDR2 sequences are MGHDK and SYGVNS. CDR3 length: 13 amino acids. The V end was cut by 7 bases, the J end by 5 bases, with 14 bases between. The CDR3 reads CASNEGSRETQYF. CDR3 DNA sequence: TGTGCCAGCAATGAGGGGTCGAGGGAGACCCAGTACTTC.

The chain uses TRBV4-2 and TRBJ2-5; TRBD2 matches at 8 bases. Germline CDR1 is LGHNA and CDR2 is YNFKEQ. CDR3 length: 15 amino acids. Unmatched junction bases numbered 16, after V lost 4 bases and J lost 12 bases. The CDR3 is CASSLRAGDRTGEYF. The CDR3 DNA sequence: TGTGCCAGCAGCCTAAGAGCGGGGGACCGGACCGGCGAGTACTTC.

As concerns this clone: Different DNA sequences within this sample yield the same CDR3. The rearrangement uses TRBV7-9 and TRBJ2-5; 7 bases map to TRBD2. The trim removed 0 bases at V and 5 bases at J, leaving 3 bases unmatched. The germline CDR1 and CDR2 sequences are SEHNR and FQNEAQ (reference sequence). The CDR3 runs 14 residues. As DNA, the CDR3 is TGTGCCAGCAGCTTAGCGGGAGGGAGTGAGACCCAGTACTTC. It specifies CASSLAGGSETQYF.

The chain couples TRBV18 to TRBJ1-1; no reliable D call. The CDR3 is 13 amino acids. Looked up from germline, CDR1 is KGHSH and CDR2 is LQKENI. Trimming removed 9 bases from V and 3 bases from J, with 14 bases in between. The CDR3 DNA is TGTGCCAGTTCAAGGTCCTTGGACACTGAAGCTTTCTTT. It specifies CASSRSLDTEAFF.

This chain uses TRBV5-1 with TRBJ2-2, with unresolved D. This CDR3 has 14 residues. From germline, CDR1 is SGHRS and CDR2 YFSETQ. Deletions cut 1 base from V and 2 bases from J, with 6 bases between. In DNA, the CDR3 is TGCGCCAGCAGCTTGAACTCCAACACCGGGGAGCTGTTTTTT. Encoded protein: CASSLNSNTGELFF.

This clone was observed a single time. A read error may account for a junction end that differs from germline. The J gene is TRBJ2-3, the V gene TRBV7-8; D gene uncertain. The CDR3 runs 14 residues. Germline CDR1 and CDR2: SGHVS and FQNEAQ. The CDR3 sequence: CASTLRVLGDTQYF. CDR3 DNA sequence: TGTGCCAGCACCTTAAGGGTGCTGGGAGATACGCAGTATTTT.

The rearrangement joins TRBV7-9 to TRBJ1-2, with 8 nucleotides matching TRBD1. CDR1 and CDR2 (germline): SEHNR, FQNEAQ (reference sequence). The V and J ends lost 2 bases and 6 bases, in that order; junction bases with no gene match: 8. This CDR3 region has 15 residues. CDR3 residues: CASSLQVAGGDGYTF. The CDR3 nucleotides read TGTGCCAGCAGCTTACAAGTCGCAGGGGGCGATGGCTACACCTTC.